This T cell receptor beta chain appears in the sequencing data of a study of T cell responses to AZD1222 COVID-19 vaccine. The wider study: Combined were second doses at about 4 or about 12 weeks. Study-wide points: Across spike, vaccine-associated CD4 TCRs were found, dominant at 160-218 and 743-854.

On this clone itself: Its matching antigen is unknown.

V dropped 5 bases and J dropped 2 bases, with 12 bases sitting between them. This CDR3 comprises 14 residues. Germline V gene data show CDR1 as LGHDT and CDR2 as YNNKEL (reference sequence). This table comes from immunoSEQ multiplex PCR, and its TCRdb copy is limited to in-frame clones, with some not included. Of 20,000 to 25,000 clones in the sample, 82% are singletons; the top ten hold 40% to 45%. The clonotype was recovered from an adult in good health. The chain carries TRBV3-1 (or the pseudogene TRBV3-2) and TRBJ1-2, with D uncertain. The sample in question was peripheral blood, obtained on day 0 of AZD1222 vaccination. As DNA, the CDR3 is TGTGCCAGCAGCTCCGAAGGGTCCAACTATGGCTACACCTTC. Its translation: CASSSEGSNYGYTF.